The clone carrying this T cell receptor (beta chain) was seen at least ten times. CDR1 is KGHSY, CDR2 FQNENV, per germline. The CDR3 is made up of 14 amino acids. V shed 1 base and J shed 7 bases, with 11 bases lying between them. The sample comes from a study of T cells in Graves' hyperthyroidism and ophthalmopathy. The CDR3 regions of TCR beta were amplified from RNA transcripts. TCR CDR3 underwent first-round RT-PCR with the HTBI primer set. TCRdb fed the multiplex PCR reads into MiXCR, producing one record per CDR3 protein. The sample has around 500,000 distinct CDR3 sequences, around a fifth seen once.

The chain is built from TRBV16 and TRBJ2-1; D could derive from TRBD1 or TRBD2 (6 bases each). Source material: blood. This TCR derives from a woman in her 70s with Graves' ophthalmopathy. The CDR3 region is CASSQYGGLNEQFF. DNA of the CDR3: TGTGCCAGCAGCCAATACGGGGGCCTTAATGAGCAGTTCTTC.